This entry lists 22 T cell receptor beta chains sequenced from one sample in a study of cytomegalovirus exposure and HLA in healthy donors (dated by TCRdb to the late 2010s). The library was produced with the immunoSEQ multiplex PCR assay. In TCRdb, the immuneACCESS table is reduced to in-frame sequences with V and J assigned. These tables do not hold every clone; where another copy was compared, an unresolved V gene accounts for under half, and the others remain unexplained. The sample table shows roughly 200,000 clones, and 80% to 90% are seen once. 1% to 1.5% of the sample rests with the top ten. Sequences were obtained from PBMCs. These receptor sequences come from a woman in her 30s in good health and CMV-seronegative.

The chain combines TRBV11-2 with TRBJ2-7; 7 bases line up with TRBD1. Looked up from germline, CDR1 is SGHAT and CDR2 is FQNNGV. This CDR3 contains 15 residues. V dropped 3 bases and J dropped 4; count of bases not matched to a gene: 9. CDR3 nucleotides: TGTGCCAGCAGCTTCGACAGGGTAGGGCTATACGAGCAGTACTTC. Its protein is CASSFDRVGLYEQYF. Drawing the rest from reference TRBV11-2 and TRBJ2-7, the complete variable domain is EAGVAQSPRYKIIEKRQSVAFWCNPISGHATLYWYQQILGQGPKLLIQFQNNGVVDDSQLPKDRFSAERLKGVDSTLKIQPAKLEDSAVYLCASSFDRVGLYEQYFGPGTRLTVT.

The chain has TRBV5-3 and TRBJ2-7; D may be TRBD2 (5 bases). TRBV5-3 is an ORF, with its function uncertain. This CDR3 is built from 15 residues. V lost 4 bases to trimming and J lost 0 bases, with 14 bases between them. The CDR3 bases are TGTGCCAGAAGCCTGATAGCGAATCACTCCTACGAGCAGTACTTC. This encodes CARSLIANHSYEQYF.

The chain carries TRBV9 and TRBJ2-3; TRBD2 is a possible D gene (6 bases). V was shortened by 0 bases and J by 1 base, with 9 bases between the two germline ends. The CDR3 runs 15 residues. Germline CDR1 SGDLS, CDR2 YYNGEE. In DNA, the CDR3 is TGTGCCAGCAGCGTAGCTTGGGGGGGCACAGATACGCAGTATTTT. Its protein product is CASSVAWGGTDTQYF.

The chain joins TRBV9 to TRBJ2-5, with 7 positions matching TRBD2. The CDR3 is 16 residues long. V gave up 0 bases and J gave up 2 bases; unmatched junction bases: 7. Germline assignment: CDR1 SGDLS and CDR2 YYNGEE. The CDR3 DNA reads TGTGCCAGCAGCGTAGCTACGGCTAGCGGACAAGAGACCCAGTACTTC. It translates to CASSVATASGQETQYF.

This chain joins TRBV18 and TRBJ2-7, with D maybe TRBD1 (5 bases). CDR1 is KGHSH, CDR2 LQKENI, per germline. CDR3 length: 13 amino acids. V gave up 4 bases and J gave up 3 bases, with 10 bases separating them. The CDR3 region is CASSQGDRYEQYF. The CDR3 nucleotides are TGTGCCAGCTCACAAGGGGATCGCTACGAGCAGTACTTC.

The rearrangement uses TRBV30 and TRBJ1-4; TRBD1 agrees at 8 bases. The trim removed 1 base at V and 8 bases at J, leaving 12 bases unmatched. The germline gives CDR1 GTSNPN, CDR2 SVGIG (reference sequence). This CDR3 has 16 amino acids. In nucleotides, the CDR3 is TGTGCCTGGAGTGCCAGCCGGGACAGGCCTTTAGAAAAACTGTTTTTT. Protein: CAWSASRDRPLEKLFF.

There are a few counts of this clone. The CDR3 DNA is TGTGCCAGTAGTACCACGACAGGGGGCGTGCAGCCCCAGCATTTT. It encodes CASSTTTGGVQPQHF. This rearrangement joins TRBV19 to TRBJ1-5, with 10 bases fitting TRBD1. Trimming cost V 4 bases and J 7 bases; bases outside gene matches: 7. Per germline, CDR1 LNHDA and CDR2 SQIVND (reference sequence). The CDR3 length is 15 residues.

The chain combines TRBV7-9 with TRBJ2-5; 10 bases are a match to TRBD1. CDR1 and CDR2 from the germline V gene are SEHNR and FQNEAQ (reference sequence). This CDR3 spans 16 amino acids. Trimming took 5 bases from V and 0 from J; bases not matched to a gene: 6. For the CDR3, the DNA is TGTGCCAGCAGCCCCCGCGGGACAGGGGACCAAGAGACCCAGTACTTC. Amino acid sequence: CASSPRGTGDQETQYF.

This clone occurred a few times. This sequence joins TRBV30 and TRBJ2-7; weak D call: TRBD1 (6 bases). There are 14 residues in the CDR3. The germline V and J ends were trimmed by 3 bases and 4 bases, with 16 bases remaining between them. Germline V CDR1 and CDR2: GTSNPN, SVGIG (reference sequence). For the CDR3, the DNA is TGTGCCTGGAGAAGGTCAGGGGAAGGGTACGAGCAGTACTTC. Translating gives CAWRRSGEGYEQYF.

The genes are TRBV2 and TRBJ2-5, with 9 positions matching TRBD1. Germline-derived CDR1 and CDR2 are SNHLY and FYNNEI. The ends lost 6 bases at V and 7 bases at J; junction bases unmatched: 6. The CDR3 is made up of 13 amino acids. This CDR3 reads CASSGTGSGTQYF. CDR3 nucleotide sequence: TGTGCCAGCAGCGGGACAGGGTCAGGGACCCAGTACTTC.

The chain joins TRBV5-1 to TRBJ2-2; 7 nucleotides align to TRBD2. V lost 1 base, J lost 4 bases, and 4 bases stayed unmatched. There are 15 residues in the CDR3. CDR1 and CDR2 (germline): SGHRS, YFSETQ. CDR3 sequence reads: CASSLPSGLTGELFF. In nucleotides, the CDR3 is TGCGCCAGCAGCTTGCCTAGCGGTCTCACCGGGGAGCTGTTTTTT. The whole variable domain, remainder taken from reference TRBV5-1 and TRBJ2-2, is KAGVTQTPRYLIKTRGQQVTLSCSPISGHRSVSWYQQTPGQGLQFLFEYFSETQRNKGNFPGRFSGRQFSNSRSEMNVSTLELGDSALYLCASSLPSGLTGELFFGEGSRLTVL.

CDR3 protein: CASSRDRVSSTDTQYF. The CDR3 DNA reads as TGTGCCAGCAGCCGGGACAGGGTTTCTAGCACAGATACGCAGTATTTT. The rearrangement uses TRBV7-3 and TRBJ2-3, with 9 bases identical to TRBD1. V lost 5 bases to trimming and J lost 0 bases; unmatched junction nucleotides: 6. This CDR3 comprises 16 residues. Germline CDR1 is SGHTA and CDR2 is FQGTGA.

This chain connects TRBV14 to TRBJ2-1; D remains unclear. CDR1 is SGHDN, CDR2 FVKESK, per germline. V lost 4 bases and J 4 bases, leaving 2 bases between the germline ends. The CDR3 is 11 amino acids. CDR3 coding DNA: TGTGCCAGCAGCCCGTACAATGAGCAGTTCTTC. Translated, it gives CASSPYNEQFF. The whole variable domain, remainder taken from reference TRBV14 and TRBJ2-1, is EAGVTQFPSHSVIEKGQTVTLRCDPISGHDNLYWYRRVMGKEIKFLLHFVKESKQDESGMPNNRFLAERTGGTYSTLKVQPAELEDSGVYFCASSPYNEQFFGPGTRLTVL.

V is TRBV19 and J is TRBJ2-7, with 7 bases fitting TRBD2. Trimming at V came to 7 bases and at J to 6 bases, leaving 12 bases not matched to a gene. CDR1 is LNHDA, CDR2 SQIVND, per germline (reference sequence). The length of the CDR3 is 14 residues. CDR3 DNA: TGTGCCAGTATCGGGACCGGCGGGAGTGGCGAGCAGTACTTC. Protein: CASIGTGGSGEQYF.

V and J are TRBV5-1 and TRBJ2-7; 7 nucleotides line up with TRBD1. CDR1 is SGHRS, CDR2 YFSETQ, per germline. The ends lost 0 bases at V and 7 bases at J; junction bases unmatched: 10. The CDR3 contains 15 residues. CDR3: CASSLVAGGREEQYF. The CDR3, as DNA: TGCGCCAGCAGCTTGGTCGCAGGGGGAAGAGAGGAGCAGTACTTC.

The rearrangement uses TRBV28 and TRBJ1-1, with D unresolved. This CDR3 has 14 amino acids. Germline V gene lookup returns CDR1 MDHEN and CDR2 SYDVKM. Trimming took 0 bases from V and 6 from J, leaving 11 bases between them. CDR3 nucleotides: TGTGCCAGCAGTTTATGGTTTGCAGGCGCTGAAGCTTTCTTT. This gives the protein CASSLWFAGAEAFF.

This clone was observed once. CDR3 nucleotide sequence: TGCAGCGTTGAAGATCGGAGGGTCCTTAGCACAGATACGCAGTATTTT. Translation: CSVEDRRVLSTDTQYF. This rearrangement joins TRBV29-1 to TRBJ2-3; the D gene is possibly TRBD2 (6 bases). Trimming left V 0 bases short and J 0 bases short, with 13 bases between. CDR3 size: 16 residues. The germline V gene encodes CDR1 SQVTM and CDR2 ANQGSEA.

This clone was seen only a few times. The chain has TRBV29-1 and TRBJ1-6, with unresolved D. Germline loops: CDR1 SQVTM, CDR2 ANQGSEA. The length of the CDR3 is 9 residues. The ends were cut back, 5 bases at V and 10 bases at J, with 3 bases in the middle. DNA for the CDR3: TGCAGCGTTCAATCACCCCTCCACTTT. Protein sequence: CSVQSPLHF.

The J gene is TRBJ2-7, the V gene TRBV5-1; D unclear. This CDR3 is 14 amino acids long. Trimming left V 0 bases short and J 3 bases short, with 10 bases between. Germline V gene sequence: CDR1 SGHRS, CDR2 YFSETQ. For the CDR3, the DNA is TGCGCCAGCAGCTTGGCTTCGATGAGCTACGAGCAGTACTTC. Amino acid sequence: CASSLASMSYEQYF.

This clone came up a few times. The rearrangement uses TRBV6-1 and TRBJ1-3; TRBD1 aligns across 8 bases. Germline trimming cut 7 bases from V and 7 bases from J; bases unmatched to any gene: 9. Looked up from germline, CDR1 is MNHNS and CDR2 is SASEGT. The CDR3 contains 14 residues. The CDR3 is CASIRGQGANTIYF. The CDR3 DNA reads TGTGCCAGCATCAGAGGGCAGGGGGCGAACACCATATATTTT.

This chain joins TRBV11-2 and TRBJ1-2, with D unclear. The CDR3 is 14 residues long. CDR1 SGHAT and CDR2 FQNNGV come from the germline V gene. The germline V and J ends were trimmed by 1 base and 5 bases, with 11 bases remaining between them. CDR3 amino acids: CASSLGAVDYGYTF. The CDR3 bases are TGTGCCAGCAGCTTAGGGGCAGTAGATTATGGCTACACCTTC.

This sequence joins TRBV25-1 and TRBJ1-2, with D possibly matching TRBD1 (5 bases). The ends were cut back, 3 bases at V and 6 bases at J, with 11 bases in the middle. Germline CDR1 and CDR2: MGHDK and SYGVNS. This CDR3 contains 13 residues. The CDR3 nucleotides read TGTGCCAGCAGTGATGGGGGGATCGATGGCTACACCTTC. Translation: CASSDGGIDGYTF.